What follows describes a single T cell receptor beta chain. The data were produced by immunoSEQ multiplex PCR, yet TCRdb's version contains in-frame clones alone and is incomplete. The repertoire holds 95,000 to 100,000 clones, 90% seen once, with 1.5% to 2% in the top ten. The data were obtained in a study of OX40 agonist ivuxolimab in advanced cancers. Study-level background: Of mixed ages from about 20 to 80 and averaging about 65 years, the group was almost 85% male.

Sampled blood was obtained at baseline, cycle 4 day 1, and cycle 7 day 1. This CDR3 region has 17 residues. Germline CDR1 and CDR2: SGHTA and FQGNSA. V was shortened by 5 bases and J by 4 bases, with 22 bases between the two germline ends. The chain uses TRBV7-2 and TRBJ2-3; TRBD2 is a possible D gene (6 bases). The clonotype originates from an adult with an advanced solid tumor such as melanoma, head and neck, liver or kidney cancer. The source material was CD4+ or CD8+ T cells sorted from blood, sampled in a trial of the OX40 agonist ivuxolimab. CDR3 coding DNA: TGTGCCAGCAGCCGACACGGGCTAGCGTCTCTCGCAGATACGCAGTATTTT. Protein product: CASSRHGLASLADTQYF.